These 6 T cell receptor beta chains were all obtained from the same sample, sequenced in a study of T cells after somatic rescue of genetic block. Sequencing was performed with immunoSEQ multiplex PCR; in TCRdb, only in-frame clones are kept and a portion is missing. Among about 120,000 clones listed, about nine tenths were seen once. Material: peripheral blood mononuclear cells (PBMCs). The source of these receptors is a young woman.

The chain combines TRBV18 with TRBJ2-1, with 10 bases matching TRBD1. Germline CDR1 KGHSH, CDR2 LQKENI. V shed 3 bases, J shed 5 bases, and the junction held 10 bases outside the gene matches. This CDR3 is 17 amino acids long. In DNA form, the CDR3 reads TGTGCCAGCTCACCCAGACACCCGGGACAGGGGCACAATGAGCAGTTCTTC. Residues: CASSPRHPGQGHNEQFF.

The chain joins TRBV5-1 to TRBJ1-6; D is unresolved. The length of the CDR3 is 16 residues. V was shortened by 0 bases and J by 4 bases, with 11 bases between the two germline ends. Per the germline V gene, CDR1 is SGHRS and CDR2 is YFSETQ. The CDR3 reads CASSLGTSDYNSPLHF. The CDR3 region has the DNA TGCGCCAGCAGCTTGGGCACATCAGATTATAATTCACCCCTCCACTTT.

This clone was seen only once. The genes are TRBV9 and TRBJ1-1; possibly TRBD1 for D (5 bases). Trimming left V 0 bases short and J 8 bases short, with 20 bases between. This CDR3 is built from 16 residues. Germline CDR1 and CDR2: SGDLS and YYNGEE. CDR3 DNA: TGTGCCAGCAGCGTAGAAGGGGAAGGCGAAGGGAGGGAAGCTTTCTTT. It yields the protein CASSVEGEGEGREAFF.

The chain links TRBV30 to TRBJ1-3; the D gene is possibly TRBD1 (5 bases). CDR3 size: 13 residues. CDR1 GTSNPN and CDR2 SVGIG come from the germline V gene (reference sequence). CDR3 in amino acids: CASAQGNGNTIYF. Written as DNA, the CDR3 is TGTGCGTCAGCCCAGGGAAACGGAAACACCATATATTTT.

The chain uses TRBV2 and TRBJ2-1; 11 bases are shared with TRBD1. The germline CDR1 and CDR2 sequences are SNHLY and FYNNEI. The CDR3 is 14 amino acids. V trimming: 5 bases; J trimming: 6 bases; junction bases outside the gene matches: 3. CDR3 sequence: CASSSGTGGNEQFF. The DNA for the CDR3 is TGTGCCAGCAGTTCCGGGACAGGGGGCAATGAGCAGTTCTTC. The whole variable domain, remainder taken from reference TRBV2 and TRBJ2-1, is EPEVTQTPSHQVTQMGQEVILRCVPISNHLYFYWYRQILGQKVEFLVSFYNNEISEKSEIFDDQFSVERPDGSNFTLKIRSTKLEDSAMYFCASSSGTGGNEQFFGPGTRLTVL.

The V and J genes are TRBV7-2 and TRBJ1-4; D remains unclear. Trimming removed 1 base from V and 7 bases from J, with 10 bases in between. Germline lookup yields CDR1 SGHTA and CDR2 FQGNSA. The CDR3 covers 14 residues. CDR3 DNA sequence: TGTGCCAGCAGCTTAGGAGGAGGCCCTGAAAAACTGTTTTTT. Its translation: CASSLGGGPEKLFF. The variable domain in full, with the rest retrieved from reference TRBV7-2 and TRBJ1-4, is GAGVSQSPSNKVTEKGKDVELRCDPISGHTALYWYRQSLGQGLEFLIYFQGNSAPDKSGLPSDRFSAERTGGSVSTLTIQRTQQEDSAVYLCASSLGGGPEKLFFGSGTQLSVL.